The rows below give T cell receptor beta chains drawn from one sample of a study of T cell responses to AZD1222 COVID-19 vaccine. TCRdb keeps only in-frame clones here, not all; method: immunoSEQ multiplex PCR. There are about 150,000 clones in the sample; approximately 95% occur only once, and about 6.7% lies in the top ten. Here the sequenced sample was peripheral blood, taken 28 days after the second AZD1222 dose. These receptors originate from an adult who received the AZD1222 COVID-19 vaccine. Each CDR3 is given with its conserved first and last residue. D genes are given only for firm matches. The size of a clone is reported for some rows only, either as once, few or many, or as a class for expanded clones.

- | TRBJ2-5 | 13 | - | TRBV5-4 | TGTGCCAGCAGCTCGCCACCCCTCGCGTCCCAGTACTTC | CASSSPPLASQYF
- | TRBJ1-5 | 14 | - | TRBV27 | TGTGCCAGCAGTTTCGACAGTAGCAATCAGCCCCAGCATTTT | CASSFDSSNQPQHF
- | TRBJ1-6 | 14 | - | TRBV9 | TGTGCCAGCAGCGTAGGAGATGGAAATTCACCCCTCCACTTT | CASSVGDGNSPLHF
- | TRBJ2-2 | 13 | - | TRBV15 | TGTGCCACCAGCAGAGATCCGACCGGGGAGCTGTTTTTT | CATSRDPTGELFF
few | TRBJ1-2 | 12 | - | TRBV28 | TGTGCCAGCAGTTTAAGCAGGGGTGGCTACACCTTC | CASSLSRGGYTF
- | TRBJ1-1 | 14 | - | TRBV5-1 | TGCGCCAGCAGCTTGGCCCCGGAGAACACTGAAGCTTTCTTT | CASSLAPENTEAFF
- | TRBJ2-2 | 13 | TRBD1 | TRBV11-1 | TGTGCCAGCAGCCGGGACAGGCGCGGGGAGCTGTTTTTT | CASSRDRRGELFF
- | TRBJ1-2 | 13 | - | TRBV7-9 | TGTGCCAGCAGCTTAGGTACCCGGGTTGGCTACACCTTC | CASSLGTRVGYTF
- | TRBJ2-5 | 18 | - | TRBV5-1 | TGCGCCAGCAGCTTGTGGCGGTTTGGTACAGCCCTTGAAGAGACCCAGTACTTC | CASSLWRFGTALEETQYF
- | TRBJ1-6 | 13 | - | TRBV6-2/TRBV6-3 | TGTGCCAGCAGTTACACCCGTGGGGACCCCCTCCACTTT | CASSYTRGDPLHF
- | TRBJ1-5 | 14 | - | TRBV7-2 | TGTGCCAGCAGCTTAGGATCGCCCGGTCAGCCCCAGCATTTT | CASSLGSPGQPQHF
- | TRBJ2-7 | 12 | - | TRBV28 | TGTGCCAGCAGTTTAGGGGGCTACGAGCAGTACTTC | CASSLGGYEQYF
- | TRBJ1-1 | 13 | - | TRBV7-2 | TGTGCCAGCAGCTCAGACAGGAACACTGAAGCTTTCTTT | CASSSDRNTEAFF
- | TRBJ1-2 | 10 | - | TRBV20-1 | TGCAGTGCGGGGTGGAACGGCTACACCTTC | CSAGWNGYTF